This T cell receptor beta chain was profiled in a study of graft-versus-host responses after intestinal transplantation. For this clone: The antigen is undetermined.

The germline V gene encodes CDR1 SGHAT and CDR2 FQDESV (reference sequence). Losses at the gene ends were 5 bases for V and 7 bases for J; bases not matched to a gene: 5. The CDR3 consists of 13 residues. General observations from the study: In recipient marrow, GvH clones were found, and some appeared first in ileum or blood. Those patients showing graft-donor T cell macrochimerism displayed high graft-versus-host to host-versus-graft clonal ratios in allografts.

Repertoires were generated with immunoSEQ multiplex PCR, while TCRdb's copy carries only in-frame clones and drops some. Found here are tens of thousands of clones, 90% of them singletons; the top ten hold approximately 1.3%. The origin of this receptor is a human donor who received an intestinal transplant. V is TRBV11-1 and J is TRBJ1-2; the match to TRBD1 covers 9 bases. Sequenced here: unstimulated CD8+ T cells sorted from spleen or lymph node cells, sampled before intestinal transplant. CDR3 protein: CASSPTGGGGYTF. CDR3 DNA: TGTGCCAGCAGCCCAACAGGGGGCGGTGGCTACACCTTC.